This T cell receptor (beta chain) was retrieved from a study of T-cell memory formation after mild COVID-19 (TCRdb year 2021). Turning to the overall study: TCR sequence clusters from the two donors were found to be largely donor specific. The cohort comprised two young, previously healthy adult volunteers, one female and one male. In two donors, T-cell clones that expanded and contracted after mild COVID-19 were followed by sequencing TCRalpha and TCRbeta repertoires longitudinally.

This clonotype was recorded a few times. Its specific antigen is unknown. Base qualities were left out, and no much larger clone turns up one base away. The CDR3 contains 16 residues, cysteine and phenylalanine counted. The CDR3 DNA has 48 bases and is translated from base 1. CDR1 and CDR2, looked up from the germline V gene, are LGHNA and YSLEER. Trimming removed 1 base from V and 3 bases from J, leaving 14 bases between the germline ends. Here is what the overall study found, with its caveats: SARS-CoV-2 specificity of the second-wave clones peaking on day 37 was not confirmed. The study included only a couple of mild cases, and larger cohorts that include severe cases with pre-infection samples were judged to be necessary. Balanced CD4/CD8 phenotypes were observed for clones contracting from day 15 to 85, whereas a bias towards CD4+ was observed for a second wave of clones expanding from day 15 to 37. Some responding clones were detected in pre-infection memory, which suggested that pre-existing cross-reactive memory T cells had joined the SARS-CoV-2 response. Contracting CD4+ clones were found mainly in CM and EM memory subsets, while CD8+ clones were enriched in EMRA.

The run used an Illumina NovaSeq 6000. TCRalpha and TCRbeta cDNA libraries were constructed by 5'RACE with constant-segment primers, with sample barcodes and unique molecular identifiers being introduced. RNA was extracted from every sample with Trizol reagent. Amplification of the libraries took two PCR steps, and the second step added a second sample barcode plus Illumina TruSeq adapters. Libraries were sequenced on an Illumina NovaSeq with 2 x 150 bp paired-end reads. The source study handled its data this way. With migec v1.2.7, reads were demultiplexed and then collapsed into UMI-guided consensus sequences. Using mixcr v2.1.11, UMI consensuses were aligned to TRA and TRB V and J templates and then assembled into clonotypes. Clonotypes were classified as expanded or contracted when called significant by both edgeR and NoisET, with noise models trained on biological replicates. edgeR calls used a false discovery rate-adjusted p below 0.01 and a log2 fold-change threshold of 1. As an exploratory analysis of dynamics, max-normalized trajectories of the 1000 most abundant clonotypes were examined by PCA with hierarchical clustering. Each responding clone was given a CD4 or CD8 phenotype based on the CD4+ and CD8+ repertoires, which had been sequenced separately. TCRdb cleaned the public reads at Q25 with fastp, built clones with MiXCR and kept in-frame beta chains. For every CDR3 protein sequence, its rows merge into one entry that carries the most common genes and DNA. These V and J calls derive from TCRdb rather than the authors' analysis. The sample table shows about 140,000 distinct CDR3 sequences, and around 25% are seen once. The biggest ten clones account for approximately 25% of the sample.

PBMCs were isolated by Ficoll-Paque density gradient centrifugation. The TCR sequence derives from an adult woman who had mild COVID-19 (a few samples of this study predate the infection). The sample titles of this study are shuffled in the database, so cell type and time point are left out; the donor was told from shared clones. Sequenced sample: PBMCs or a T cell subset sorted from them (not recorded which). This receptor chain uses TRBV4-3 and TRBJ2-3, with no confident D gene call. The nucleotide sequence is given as TGCGCCAGCAGCCAAGGAGGCTCGCGGCGGACAGATACGCAGTATTTT. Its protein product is CASSQGGSRRTDTQYF.